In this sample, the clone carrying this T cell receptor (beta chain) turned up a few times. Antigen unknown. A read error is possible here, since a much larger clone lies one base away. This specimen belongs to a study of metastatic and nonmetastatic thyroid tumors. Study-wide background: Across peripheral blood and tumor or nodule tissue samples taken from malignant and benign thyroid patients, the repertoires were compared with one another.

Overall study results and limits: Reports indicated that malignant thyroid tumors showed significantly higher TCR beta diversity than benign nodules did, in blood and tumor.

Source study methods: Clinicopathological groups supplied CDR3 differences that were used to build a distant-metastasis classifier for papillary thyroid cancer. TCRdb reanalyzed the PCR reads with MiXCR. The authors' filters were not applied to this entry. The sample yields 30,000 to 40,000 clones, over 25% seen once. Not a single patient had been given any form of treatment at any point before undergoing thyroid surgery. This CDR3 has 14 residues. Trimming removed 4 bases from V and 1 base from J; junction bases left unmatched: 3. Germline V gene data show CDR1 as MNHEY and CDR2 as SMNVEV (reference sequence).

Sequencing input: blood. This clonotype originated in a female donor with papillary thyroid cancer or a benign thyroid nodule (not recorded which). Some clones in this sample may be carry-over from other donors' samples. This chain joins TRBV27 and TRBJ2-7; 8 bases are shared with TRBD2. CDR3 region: CASSSGLGSYEQYF. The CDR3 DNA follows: TGTGCCAGCAGTTCGGGACTAGGTTCCTACGAGCAGTACTTC.